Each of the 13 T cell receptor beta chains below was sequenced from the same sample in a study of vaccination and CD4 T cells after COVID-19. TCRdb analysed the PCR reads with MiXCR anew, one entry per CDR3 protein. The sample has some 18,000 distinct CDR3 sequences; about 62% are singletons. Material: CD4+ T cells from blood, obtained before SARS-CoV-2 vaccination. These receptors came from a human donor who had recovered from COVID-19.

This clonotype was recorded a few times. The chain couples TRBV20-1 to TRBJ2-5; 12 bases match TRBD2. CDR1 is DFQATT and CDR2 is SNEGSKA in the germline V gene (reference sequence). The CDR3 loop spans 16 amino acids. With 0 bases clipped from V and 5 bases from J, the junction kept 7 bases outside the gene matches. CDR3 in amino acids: CSARDLLAGGGETQYF. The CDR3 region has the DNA TGCAGTGCTAGAGATTTACTAGCGGGAGGCGGGGAGACCCAGTACTTC.

The CDR3 DNA reads TGTGCCAGTAGTTCGCCAGGGTCTAGCGGGAGCGGCAATGAGCAGTTCTTC. Protein product: CASSSPGSSGSGNEQFF. The chain combines TRBV19 with TRBJ2-1, with TRBD2 matching 10 bases. The CDR3 is 17 amino acids. CDR1 and CDR2 (germline): LNHDA, SQIVND (reference sequence). V gave up 5 bases and J gave up 6 bases; unmatched junction bases: 13. Drawing the rest from reference TRBV19 and TRBJ2-1, the complete variable domain is DGGITQSPKYLFRKEGQNVTLSCEQNLNHDAMYWYRQDPGQGLRLIYYSQIVNDFQKGDIAEGYSVSREKKESFPLTVTSAQKNPTAFYLCASSSPGSSGSGNEQFFGPGTRLTVL.

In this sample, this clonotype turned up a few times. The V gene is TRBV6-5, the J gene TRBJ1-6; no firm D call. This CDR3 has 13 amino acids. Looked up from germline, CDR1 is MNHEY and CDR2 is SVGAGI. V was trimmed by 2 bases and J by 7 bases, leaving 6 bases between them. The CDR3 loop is CASSYQENSPLHF. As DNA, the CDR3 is TGTGCCAGCAGTTACCAGGAGAATTCACCCCTCCACTTT.

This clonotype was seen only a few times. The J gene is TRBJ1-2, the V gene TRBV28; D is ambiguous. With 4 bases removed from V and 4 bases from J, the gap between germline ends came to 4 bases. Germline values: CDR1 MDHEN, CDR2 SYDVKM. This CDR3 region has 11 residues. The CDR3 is CASSSVYGYTF. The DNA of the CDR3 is TGTGCCAGCAGTTCTGTCTATGGCTACACCTTC.

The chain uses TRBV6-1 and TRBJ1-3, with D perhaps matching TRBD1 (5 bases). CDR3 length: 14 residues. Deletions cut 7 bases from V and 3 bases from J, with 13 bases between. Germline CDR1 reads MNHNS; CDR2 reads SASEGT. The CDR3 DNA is TGTGCCAGCACCAATGGGGGGATTGGAAACACCATATATTTT. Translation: CASTNGGIGNTIYF.

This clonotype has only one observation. The CDR3 DNA follows: TGTGCCAGCAGTTTCGTGGGCGGTCGGGCAGATACGCAGTATTTT. It yields the protein CASSFVGGRADTQYF. The chain combines TRBV28 with TRBJ2-3; the D is unclear. CDR3 length: 15 amino acids. V was pared by 3 bases and J by 4 bases, with 14 bases between. Per the germline V gene, CDR1 is MDHEN and CDR2 is SYDVKM.

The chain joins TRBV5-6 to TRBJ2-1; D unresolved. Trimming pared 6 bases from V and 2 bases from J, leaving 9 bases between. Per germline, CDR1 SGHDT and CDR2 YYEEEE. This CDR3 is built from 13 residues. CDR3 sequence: CASTEIAYNEQFF. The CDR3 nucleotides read TGTGCCAGCACGGAGATCGCCTACAATGAGCAGTTCTTC.

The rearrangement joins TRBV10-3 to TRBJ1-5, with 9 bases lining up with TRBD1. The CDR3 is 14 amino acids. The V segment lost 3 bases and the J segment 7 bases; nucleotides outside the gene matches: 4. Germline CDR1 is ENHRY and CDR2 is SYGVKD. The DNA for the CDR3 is TGTGCCATCAGTGACAGACAGGGGGAGCAGCCCCAGCATTTT. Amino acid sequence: CAISDRQGEQPQHF.

The CDR3 reads CARATGAAGGYTF. The CDR3 DNA reads as TGTGCCAGAGCGACAGGGGCAGCGGGAGGCTACACCTTC. The V call is TRBV2, the J call TRBJ1-2; TRBD1 matches at 8 bases. CDR1 is SNHLY and CDR2 is FYNNEI in the germline V gene. The CDR3 extends over 13 amino acids. Trimming at V came to 9 bases and at J to 8 bases, leaving 11 bases not matched to a gene.

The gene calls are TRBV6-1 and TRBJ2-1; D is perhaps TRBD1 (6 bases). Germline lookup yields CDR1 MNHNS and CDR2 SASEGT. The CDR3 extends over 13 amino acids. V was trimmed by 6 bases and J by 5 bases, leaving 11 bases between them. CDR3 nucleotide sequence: TGTGCCAGCAGGAAAAGGGGGAACAATGAGCAGTTCTTC. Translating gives CASRKRGNNEQFF.

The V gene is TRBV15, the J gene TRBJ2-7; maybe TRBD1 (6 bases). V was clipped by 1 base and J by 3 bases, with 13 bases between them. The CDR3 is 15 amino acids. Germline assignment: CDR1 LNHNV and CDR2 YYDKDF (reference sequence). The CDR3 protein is CATSRAGAADYEQYF. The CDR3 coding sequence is TGTGCCACCAGCAGAGCAGGGGCGGCTGACTACGAGCAGTACTTC.

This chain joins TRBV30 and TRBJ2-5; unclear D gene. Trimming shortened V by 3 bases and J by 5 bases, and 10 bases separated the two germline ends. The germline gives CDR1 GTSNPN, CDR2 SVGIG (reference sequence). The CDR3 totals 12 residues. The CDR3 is CAWRPTRETQYF. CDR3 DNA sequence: TGTGCCTGGAGGCCGACCCGGGAGACCCAGTACTTC.

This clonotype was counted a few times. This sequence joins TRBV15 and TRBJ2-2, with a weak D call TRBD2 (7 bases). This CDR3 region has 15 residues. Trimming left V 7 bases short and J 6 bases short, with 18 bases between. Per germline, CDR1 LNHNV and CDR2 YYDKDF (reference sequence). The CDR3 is CATKDFGGLAGELFF. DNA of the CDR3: TGTGCCACCAAAGACTTCGGGGGGCTAGCCGGGGAGCTGTTTTTT.